This T cell receptor (beta chain) was identified in a study of shared clonotypes between healthy human individuals. For the study at large: Samples came from a couple of female and three male donors aged 18 to 49.

The V gene lost 2 bases and the J gene lost 3 bases, with 8 bases spanning the gap. CDR3 length: 13 residues. Germline V lookup: CDR1 MNHEY, CDR2 SVGAGI. Assay used: immunoSEQ multiplex PCR; TCRdb lists only in-frame clones, some missing. The data hold approximately 2.5 million clones, with 80% to 95% observed a single time. CD4+ cells were split into CD45RA+ naive and CD45RA-negative memory subsets. The clonotype comes from a man between 18 and 29 years old in good health. Some clones in this sample may be carry-over from other donors' samples. V gene TRBV6-5 combines with J gene TRBJ2-7; no reliable D call. Sequencing used naive CD4+ T cells from PBMCs. Noted subset: CD45RA+ positively selected. CDR3 amino acids: CASSYGPLYEQYF. For the CDR3, the DNA is TGTGCCAGCAGTTACGGACCCCTCTACGAGCAGTACTTC.